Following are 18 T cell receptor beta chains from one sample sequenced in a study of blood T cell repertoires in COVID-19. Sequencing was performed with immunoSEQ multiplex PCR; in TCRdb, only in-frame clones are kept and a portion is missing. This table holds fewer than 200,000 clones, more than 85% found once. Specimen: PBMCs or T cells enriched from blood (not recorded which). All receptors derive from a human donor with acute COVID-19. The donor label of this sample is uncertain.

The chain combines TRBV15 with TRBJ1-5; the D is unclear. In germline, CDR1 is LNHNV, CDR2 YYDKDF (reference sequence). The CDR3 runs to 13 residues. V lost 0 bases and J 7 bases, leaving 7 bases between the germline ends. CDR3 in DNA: TGTGCCACCAGCAGAGATCTGCGGCAGCCCCAGCATTTT. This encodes CATSRDLRQPQHF.

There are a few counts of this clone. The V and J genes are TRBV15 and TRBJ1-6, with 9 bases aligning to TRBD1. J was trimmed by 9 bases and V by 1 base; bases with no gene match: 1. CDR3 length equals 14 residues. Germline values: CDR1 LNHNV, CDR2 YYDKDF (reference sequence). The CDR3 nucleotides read TGTGCCACCAGCAGAGGACAGGGGGGTTCACCCCTCCACTTT. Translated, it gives CATSRGQGGSPLHF.

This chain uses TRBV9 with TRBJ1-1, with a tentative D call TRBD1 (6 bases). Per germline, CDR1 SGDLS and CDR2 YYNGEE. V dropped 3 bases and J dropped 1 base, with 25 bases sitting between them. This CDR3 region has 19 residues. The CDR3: CASSARSGGTLIPNTEAFF. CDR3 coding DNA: TGTGCCAGCAGCGCCCGGAGTGGTGGGACATTGATACCGAACACTGAAGCTTTCTTT.

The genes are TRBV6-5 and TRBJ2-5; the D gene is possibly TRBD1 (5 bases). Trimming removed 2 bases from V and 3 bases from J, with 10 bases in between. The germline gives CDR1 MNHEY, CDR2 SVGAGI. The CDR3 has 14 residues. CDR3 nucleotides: TGTGCCAGCAGTTACCAGGGCACGAAAGAGACCCAGTACTTC. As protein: CASSYQGTKETQYF.

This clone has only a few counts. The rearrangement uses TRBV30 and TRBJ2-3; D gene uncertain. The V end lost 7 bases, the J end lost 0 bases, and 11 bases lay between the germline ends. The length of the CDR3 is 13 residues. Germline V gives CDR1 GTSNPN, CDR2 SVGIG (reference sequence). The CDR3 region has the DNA TGTGCCTCTTCAGGCTCCAGCACAGATACGCAGTATTTT. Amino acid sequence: CASSGSSTDTQYF. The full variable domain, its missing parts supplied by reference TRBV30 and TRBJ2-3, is SQTIHQWPATLVQPVGSPLSLECTVEGTSNPNLYWYRQAAGRGLQLLFYSVGIGQISSEVPQNLSASRPQDRQFILSSKKLLLSDSGFYLCASSGSSTDTQYFGPGTRLTVL.

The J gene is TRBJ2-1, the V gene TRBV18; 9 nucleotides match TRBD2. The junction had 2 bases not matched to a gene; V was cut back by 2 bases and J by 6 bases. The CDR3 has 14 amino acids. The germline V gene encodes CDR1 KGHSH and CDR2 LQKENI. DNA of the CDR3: TGTGCCAGCTCACCAGTTAGCGGGGGCAATGAGCAGTTCTTC. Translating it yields CASSPVSGGNEQFF.

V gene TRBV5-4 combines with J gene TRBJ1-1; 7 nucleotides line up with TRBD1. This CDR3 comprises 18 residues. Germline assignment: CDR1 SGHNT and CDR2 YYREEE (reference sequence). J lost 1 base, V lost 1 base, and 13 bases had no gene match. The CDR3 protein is CASSLNKQGRGGNTEAFF. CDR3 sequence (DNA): TGTGCCAGCAGCTTGAACAAACAGGGGCGAGGGGGGAACACTGAAGCTTTCTTT. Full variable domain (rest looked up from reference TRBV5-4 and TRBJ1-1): ETGVTQSPTHLIKTRGQQVTLRCSSQSGHNTVSWYQQALGQGPQFIFQYYREEENGRGNFPPRFSGLQFPNYSSELNVNALELDDSALYLCASSLNKQGRGGNTEAFFGQGTRLTVV.

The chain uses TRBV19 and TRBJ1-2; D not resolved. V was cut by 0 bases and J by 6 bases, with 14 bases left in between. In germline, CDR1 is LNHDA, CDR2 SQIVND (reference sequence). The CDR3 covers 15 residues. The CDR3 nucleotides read TGTGCCAGTAGTATAGATCCTGGCAGGTCGGATGGCTACACCTTC. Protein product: CASSIDPGRSDGYTF.

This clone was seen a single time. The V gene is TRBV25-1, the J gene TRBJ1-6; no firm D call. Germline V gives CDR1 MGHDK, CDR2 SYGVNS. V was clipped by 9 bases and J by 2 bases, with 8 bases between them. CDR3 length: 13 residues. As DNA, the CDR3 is TGTGCCAGTACCGGGACCTATAATTCACCCCTCCACTTT. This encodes CASTGTYNSPLHF.

The CDR3 coding sequence is TGCAGCGTTGGGGGGGGGACGAACACTGAAGCTTTCTTT. Translating it yields CSVGGGTNTEAFF. J is TRBJ1-1 and V is TRBV29-1, with a tentative D call TRBD1 (5 bases). Trimming took 4 bases from V and 1 from J, leaving 10 bases between them. CDR1 SQVTM and CDR2 ANQGSEA come from the germline V gene. There are 13 residues in the CDR3.

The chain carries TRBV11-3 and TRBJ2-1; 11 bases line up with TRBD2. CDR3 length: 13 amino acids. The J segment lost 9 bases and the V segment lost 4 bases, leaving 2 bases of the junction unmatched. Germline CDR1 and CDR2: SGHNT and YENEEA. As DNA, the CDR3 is TGTGCCAGCAGCTCCCTAGCGGGGGGTGAGCAGTTCTTC. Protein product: CASSSLAGGEQFF.

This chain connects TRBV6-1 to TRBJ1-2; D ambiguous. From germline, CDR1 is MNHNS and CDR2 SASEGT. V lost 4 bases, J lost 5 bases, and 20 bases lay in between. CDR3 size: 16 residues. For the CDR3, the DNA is TGTGCCAGCAGTGCCGAATTCCGCGGCTTCTGGTATGGCTACACCTTC. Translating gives CASSAEFRGFWYGYTF.

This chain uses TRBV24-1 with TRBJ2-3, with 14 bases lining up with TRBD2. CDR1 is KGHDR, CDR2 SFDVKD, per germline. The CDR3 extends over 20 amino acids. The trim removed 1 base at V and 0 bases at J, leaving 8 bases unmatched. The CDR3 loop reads CATSDFLGTSGGTSTDTQYF. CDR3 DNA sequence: TGTGCCACCAGTGATTTCCTAGGGACTAGCGGGGGCACTAGCACAGATACGCAGTATTTT.

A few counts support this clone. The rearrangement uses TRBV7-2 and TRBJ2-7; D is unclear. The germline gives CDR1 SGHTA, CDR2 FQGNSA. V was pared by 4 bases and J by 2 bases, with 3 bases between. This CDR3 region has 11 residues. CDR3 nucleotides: TGTGCCAGCAGCTCCACCTACGAGCAGTACTTC. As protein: CASSSTYEQYF.

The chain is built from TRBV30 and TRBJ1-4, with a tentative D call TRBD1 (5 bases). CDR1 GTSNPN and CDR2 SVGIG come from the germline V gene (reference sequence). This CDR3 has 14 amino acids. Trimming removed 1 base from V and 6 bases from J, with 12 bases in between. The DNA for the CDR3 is TGTGCCTGGAGTGCTCAGGGATTAGATGAAAAACTGTTTTTT. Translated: CAWSAQGLDEKLFF.

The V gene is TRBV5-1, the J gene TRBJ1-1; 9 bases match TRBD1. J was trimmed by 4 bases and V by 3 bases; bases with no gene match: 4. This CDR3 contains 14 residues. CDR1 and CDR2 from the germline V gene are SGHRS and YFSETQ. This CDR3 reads CASSSDRGSTEAFF. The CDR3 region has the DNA TGCGCCAGCAGCTCGGACAGGGGAAGCACTGAAGCTTTCTTT.

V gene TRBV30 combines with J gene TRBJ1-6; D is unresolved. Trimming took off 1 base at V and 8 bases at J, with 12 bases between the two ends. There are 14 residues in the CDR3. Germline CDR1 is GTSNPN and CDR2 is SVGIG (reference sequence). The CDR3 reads CAWSEVGRHSPLHF. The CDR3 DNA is TGTGCCTGGAGTGAGGTCGGCAGGCATTCACCCCTCCACTTT.

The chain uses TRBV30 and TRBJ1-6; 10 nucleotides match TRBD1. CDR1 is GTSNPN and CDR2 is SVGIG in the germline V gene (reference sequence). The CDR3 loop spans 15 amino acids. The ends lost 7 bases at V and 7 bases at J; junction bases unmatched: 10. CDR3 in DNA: TGTGCCTCCCTGCCCGGGACAGGGGCCAATTCACCCCTCCACTTT. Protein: CASLPGTGANSPLHF.